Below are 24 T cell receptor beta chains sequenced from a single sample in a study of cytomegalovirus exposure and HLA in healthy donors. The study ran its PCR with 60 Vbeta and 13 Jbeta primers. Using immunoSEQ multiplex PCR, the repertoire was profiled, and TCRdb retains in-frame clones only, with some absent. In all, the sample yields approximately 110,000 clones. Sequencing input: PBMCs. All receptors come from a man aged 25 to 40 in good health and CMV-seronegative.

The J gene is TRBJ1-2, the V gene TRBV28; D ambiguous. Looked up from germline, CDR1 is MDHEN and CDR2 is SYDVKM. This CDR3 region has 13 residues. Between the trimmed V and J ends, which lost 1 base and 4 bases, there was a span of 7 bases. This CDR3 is CASSLLQPYGYTF. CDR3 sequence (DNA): TGTGCCAGCAGTTTATTACAGCCCTATGGCTACACCTTC.

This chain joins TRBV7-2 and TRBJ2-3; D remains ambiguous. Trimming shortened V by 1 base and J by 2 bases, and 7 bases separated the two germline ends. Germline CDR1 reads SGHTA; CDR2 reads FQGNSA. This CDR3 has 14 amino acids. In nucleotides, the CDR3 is TGTGCCAGCAGCTTAGTCTTCCTCACAGATACGCAGTATTTT. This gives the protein CASSLVFLTDTQYF.

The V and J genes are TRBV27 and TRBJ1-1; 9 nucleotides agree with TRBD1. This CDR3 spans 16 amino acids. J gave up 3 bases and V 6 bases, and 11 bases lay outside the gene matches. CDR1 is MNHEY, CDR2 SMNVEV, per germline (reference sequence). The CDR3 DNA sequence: TGTGCCAGCAGGAAACCTCCGGGACAGGGTGACACTGAAGCTTTCTTT. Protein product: CASRKPPGQGDTEAFF.

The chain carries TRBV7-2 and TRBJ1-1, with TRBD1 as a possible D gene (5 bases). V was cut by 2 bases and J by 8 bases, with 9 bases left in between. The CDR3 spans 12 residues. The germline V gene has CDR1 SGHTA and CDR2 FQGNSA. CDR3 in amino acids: CASSLWRTEAFF. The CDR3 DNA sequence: TGTGCCAGCAGCTTATGGCGGACAGAAGCTTTCTTT. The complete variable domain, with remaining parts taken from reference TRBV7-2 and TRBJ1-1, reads GAGVSQSPSNKVTEKGKDVELRCDPISGHTALYWYRQSLGQGLEFLIYFQGNSAPDKSGLPSDRFSAERTGGSVSTLTIQRTQQEDSAVYLCASSLWRTEAFFGQGTRLTVV.

The CDR3 region has the DNA TGTGCCAGCAGCTTAGACCCCGAGAGCGGGGGACCCTACGAGCAGTACTTC. Protein: CASSLDPESGGPYEQYF. The V and J genes are TRBV11-3 and TRBJ2-5, with TRBD2 matching 8 bases. The end of the DNA fits TRBJ2-7 better, so the J call may be wrong. CDR1 SGHNT and CDR2 YENEEA come from the germline V gene. This CDR3 contains 17 residues.

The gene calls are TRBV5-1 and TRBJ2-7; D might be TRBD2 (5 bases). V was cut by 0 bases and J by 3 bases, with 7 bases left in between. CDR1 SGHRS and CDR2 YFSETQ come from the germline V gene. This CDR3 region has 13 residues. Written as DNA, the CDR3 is TGCGCCAGCAGCTTGGGAGGGAACTACGAGCAGTACTTC. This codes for CASSLGGNYEQYF. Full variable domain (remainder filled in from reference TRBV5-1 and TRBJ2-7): KAGVTQTPRYLIKTRGQQVTLSCSPISGHRSVSWYQQTPGQGLQFLFEYFSETQRNKGNFPGRFSGRQFSNSRSEMNVSTLELGDSALYLCASSLGGNYEQYFGPGTRLTVT.

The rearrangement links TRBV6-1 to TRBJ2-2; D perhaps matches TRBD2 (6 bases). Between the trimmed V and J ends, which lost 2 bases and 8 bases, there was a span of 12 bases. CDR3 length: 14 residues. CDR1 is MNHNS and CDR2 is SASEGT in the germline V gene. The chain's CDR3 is CASSERLVVGELFF. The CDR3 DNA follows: TGTGCCAGCAGTGAAAGACTAGTGGTGGGGGAGCTGTTTTTT.

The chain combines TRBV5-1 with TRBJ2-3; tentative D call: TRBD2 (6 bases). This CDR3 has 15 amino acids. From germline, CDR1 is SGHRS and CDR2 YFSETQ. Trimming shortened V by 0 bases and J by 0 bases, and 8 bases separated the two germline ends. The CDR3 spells CASSLVGGSTDTQYF. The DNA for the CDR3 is TGCGCCAGCAGCTTGGTGGGGGGTAGCACAGATACGCAGTATTTT. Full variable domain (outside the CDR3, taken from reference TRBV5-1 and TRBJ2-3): KAGVTQTPRYLIKTRGQQVTLSCSPISGHRSVSWYQQTPGQGLQFLFEYFSETQRNKGNFPGRFSGRQFSNSRSEMNVSTLELGDSALYLCASSLVGGSTDTQYFGPGTRLTVL.

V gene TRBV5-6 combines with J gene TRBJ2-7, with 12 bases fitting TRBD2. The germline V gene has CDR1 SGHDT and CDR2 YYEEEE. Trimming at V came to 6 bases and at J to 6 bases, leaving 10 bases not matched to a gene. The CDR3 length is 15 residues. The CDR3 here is CASTNPLAGGREQYF. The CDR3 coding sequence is TGTGCCAGCACCAACCCCCTAGCGGGGGGGCGCGAGCAGTACTTC.

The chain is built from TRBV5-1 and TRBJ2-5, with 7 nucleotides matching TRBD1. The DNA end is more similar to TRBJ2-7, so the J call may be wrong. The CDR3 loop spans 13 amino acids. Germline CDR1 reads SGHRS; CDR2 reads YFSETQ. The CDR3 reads CASSPTGAYEQYF. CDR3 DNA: TGCGCCAGCAGCCCAACAGGGGCCTACGAGCAGTACTTC.

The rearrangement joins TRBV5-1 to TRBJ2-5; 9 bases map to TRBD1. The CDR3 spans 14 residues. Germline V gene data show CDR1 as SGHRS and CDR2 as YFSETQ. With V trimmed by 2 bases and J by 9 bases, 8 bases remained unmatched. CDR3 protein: CASSLQGTGQAQYF. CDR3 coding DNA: TGCGCCAGCAGCTTACAAGGGACAGGGCAGGCCCAGTACTTC.

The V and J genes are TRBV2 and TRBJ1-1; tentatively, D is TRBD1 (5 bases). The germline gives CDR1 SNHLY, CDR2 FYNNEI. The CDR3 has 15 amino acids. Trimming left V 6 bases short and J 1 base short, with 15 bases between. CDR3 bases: TGTGCCAGCAGCTCTAGACAGAGCTGGAACACTGAAGCTTTCTTT. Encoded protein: CASSSRQSWNTEAFF.

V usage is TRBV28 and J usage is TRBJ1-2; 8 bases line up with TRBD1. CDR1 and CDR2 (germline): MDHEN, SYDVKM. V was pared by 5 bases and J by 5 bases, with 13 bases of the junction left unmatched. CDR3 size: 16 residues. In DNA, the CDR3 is TGTGCCAGCAGTCCCCTTCAGGGGGCGATAAAGTATGGCTACACCTTC. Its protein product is CASSPLQGAIKYGYTF.

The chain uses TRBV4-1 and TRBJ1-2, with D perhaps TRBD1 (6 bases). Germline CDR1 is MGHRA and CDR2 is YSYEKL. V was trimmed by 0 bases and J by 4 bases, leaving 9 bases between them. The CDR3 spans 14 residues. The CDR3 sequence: CASSQDPRGYGYTF. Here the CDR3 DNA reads TGCGCCAGCAGCCAAGATCCCAGGGGCTATGGCTACACCTTC.

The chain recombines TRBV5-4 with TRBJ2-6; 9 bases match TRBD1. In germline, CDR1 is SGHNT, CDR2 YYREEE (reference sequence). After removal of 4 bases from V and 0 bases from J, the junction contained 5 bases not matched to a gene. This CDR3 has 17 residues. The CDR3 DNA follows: TGTGCCAGCAGCGGAGGGACAGGGTTCTCTGGGGCCAACGTCCTGACTTTC. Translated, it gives CASSGGTGFSGANVLTF.

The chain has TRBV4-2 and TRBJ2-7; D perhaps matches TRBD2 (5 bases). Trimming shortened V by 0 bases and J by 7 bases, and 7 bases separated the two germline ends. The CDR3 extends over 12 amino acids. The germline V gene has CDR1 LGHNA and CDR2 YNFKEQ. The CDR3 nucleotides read TGTGCCAGCAGCCAAGATCGGGGAGAGCAGTACTTC. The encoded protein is CASSQDRGEQYF.

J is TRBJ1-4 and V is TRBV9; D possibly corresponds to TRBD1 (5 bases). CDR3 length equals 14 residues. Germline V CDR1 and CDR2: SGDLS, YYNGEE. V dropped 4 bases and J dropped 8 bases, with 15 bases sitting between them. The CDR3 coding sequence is TGTGCCAGCAGCCCCGGGGGGGGGAGGGAAAAACTGTTTTTT. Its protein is CASSPGGGREKLFF.

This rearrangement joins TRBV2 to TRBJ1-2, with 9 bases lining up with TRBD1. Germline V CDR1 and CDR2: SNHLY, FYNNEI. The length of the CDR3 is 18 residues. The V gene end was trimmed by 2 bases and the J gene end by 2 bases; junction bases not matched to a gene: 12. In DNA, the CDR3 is TGTGCCAGCAGTGAACCTGGACAGGGGACGGGAGTCAACTATGGCTACACCTTC. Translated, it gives CASSEPGQGTGVNYGYTF.

CDR3 protein: CASTGTPPGPQHF. DNA of the CDR3: TGTGCCAGCACCGGGACACCCCCGGGGCCCCAGCATTTT. The chain joins TRBV5-5 to TRBJ1-5; tentatively, D is TRBD1 (6 bases). This CDR3 contains 13 residues. Trimming took 6 bases from V and 9 from J, leaving 16 bases between them. Germline V gene data show CDR1 as SGHKS and CDR2 as YYEKEE (reference sequence).

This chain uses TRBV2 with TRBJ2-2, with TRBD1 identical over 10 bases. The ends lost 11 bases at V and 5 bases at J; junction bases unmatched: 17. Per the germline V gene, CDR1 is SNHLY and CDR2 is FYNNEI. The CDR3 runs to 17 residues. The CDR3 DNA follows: TGTGCCTTTCTCCGGGACAGGGGTGGGACGAGGACCGGGGAGCTGTTTTTT. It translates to CAFLRDRGGTRTGELFF. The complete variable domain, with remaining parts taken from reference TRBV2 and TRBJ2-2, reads EPEVTQTPSHQVTQMGQEVILRCVPISNHLYFYWYRQILGQKVEFLVSFYNNEISEKSEIFDDQFSVERPDGSNFTLKIRSTKLEDSAMYFCAFLRDRGGTRTGELFFGEGSRLTVL.

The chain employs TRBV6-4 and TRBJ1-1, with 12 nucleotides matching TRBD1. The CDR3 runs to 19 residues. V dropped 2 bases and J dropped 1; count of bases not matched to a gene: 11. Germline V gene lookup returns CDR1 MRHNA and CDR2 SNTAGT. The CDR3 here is CASSDRGDRGLRGNTEAFF. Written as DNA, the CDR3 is TGTGCCAGCAGTGACCGAGGGGACAGGGGGCTTAGGGGGAACACTGAAGCTTTCTTT.

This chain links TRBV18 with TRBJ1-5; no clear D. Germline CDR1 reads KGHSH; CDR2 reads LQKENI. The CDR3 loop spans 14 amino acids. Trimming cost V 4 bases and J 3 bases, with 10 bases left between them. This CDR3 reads CASSQAGLNQPQHF. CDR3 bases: TGTGCCAGCTCACAGGCAGGCCTCAATCAGCCCCAGCATTTT.

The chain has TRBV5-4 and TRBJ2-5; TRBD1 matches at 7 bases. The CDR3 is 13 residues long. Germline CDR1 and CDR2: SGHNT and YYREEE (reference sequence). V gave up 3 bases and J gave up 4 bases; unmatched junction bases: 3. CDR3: CASSSGQAETQYF. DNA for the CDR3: TGTGCCAGCAGCTCTGGACAGGCAGAGACCCAGTACTTC.

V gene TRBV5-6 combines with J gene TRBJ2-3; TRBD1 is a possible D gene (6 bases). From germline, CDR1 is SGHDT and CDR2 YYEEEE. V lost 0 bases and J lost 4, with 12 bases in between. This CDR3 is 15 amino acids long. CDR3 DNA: TGTGCCAGCAGCTTGGTCGCACAGGGATCAGATACGCAGTATTTT. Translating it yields CASSLVAQGSDTQYF.